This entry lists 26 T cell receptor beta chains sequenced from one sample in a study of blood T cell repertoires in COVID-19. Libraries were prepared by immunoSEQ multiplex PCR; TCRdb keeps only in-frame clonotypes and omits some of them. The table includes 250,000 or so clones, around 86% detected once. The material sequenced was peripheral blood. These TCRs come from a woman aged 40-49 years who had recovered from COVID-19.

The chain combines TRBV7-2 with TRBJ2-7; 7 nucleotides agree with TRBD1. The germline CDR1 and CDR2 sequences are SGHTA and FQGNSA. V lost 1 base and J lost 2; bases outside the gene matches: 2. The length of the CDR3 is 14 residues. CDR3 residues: CASSLGDRPYEQYF. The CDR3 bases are TGTGCCAGCAGCTTAGGGGACAGACCCTACGAGCAGTACTTC.

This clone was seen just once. The CDR3 loop reads CAWSPGFGDYEQYF. As DNA, the CDR3 is TGTGCCTGGAGTCCAGGGTTTGGGGACTACGAGCAGTACTTC. The chain carries TRBV30 and TRBJ2-7; weak D call: TRBD1 (5 bases). Germline CDR1 is GTSNPN and CDR2 is SVGIG (reference sequence). Deletions cut 2 bases from V and 3 bases from J, with 14 bases between. This CDR3 has 14 amino acids.

CDR3: CASSPATGGNTEAFF. CDR3 coding DNA: TGCGCCAGCAGCCCTGCGACAGGGGGGAACACTGAAGCTTTCTTT. This chain uses TRBV5-1 with TRBJ1-1; 9 bases align to TRBD1. V shed 4 bases and J 1 base; nucleotides not matched to a gene: 5. The germline CDR1 and CDR2 sequences are SGHRS and YFSETQ. The CDR3 spans 15 residues.

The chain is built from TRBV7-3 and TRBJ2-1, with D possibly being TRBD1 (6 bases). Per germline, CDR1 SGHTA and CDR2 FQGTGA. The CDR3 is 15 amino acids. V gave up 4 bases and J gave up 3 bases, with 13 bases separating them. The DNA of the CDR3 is TGTGCCAGCAGCTCCAGTGTAGGGGGCTACAATGAGCAGTTCTTC. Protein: CASSSSVGGYNEQFF. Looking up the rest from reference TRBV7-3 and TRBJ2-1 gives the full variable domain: GAGVSQTPSNKVTEKGKYVELRCDPISGHTALYWYRQSLGQGPEFLIYFQGTGAADDSGLPNDRFFAVRPEGSVSTLKIQRTERGDSAVYLCASSSSVGGYNEQFFGPGTRLTVL.

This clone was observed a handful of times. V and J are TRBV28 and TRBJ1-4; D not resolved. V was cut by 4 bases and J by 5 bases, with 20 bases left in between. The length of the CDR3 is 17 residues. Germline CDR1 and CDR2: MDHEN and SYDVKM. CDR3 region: CASSSYPAPERNEKLFF. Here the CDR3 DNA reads TGTGCCAGCAGTTCGTACCCCGCACCCGAACGGAATGAAAAACTGTTTTTT.

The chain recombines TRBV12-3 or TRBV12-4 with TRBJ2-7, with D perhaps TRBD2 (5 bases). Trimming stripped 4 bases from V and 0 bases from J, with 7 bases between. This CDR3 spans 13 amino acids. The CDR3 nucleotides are TGTGCCAGCAGTTCGGGAAGCTCCTACGAGCAGTACTTC. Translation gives CASSSGSSYEQYF.

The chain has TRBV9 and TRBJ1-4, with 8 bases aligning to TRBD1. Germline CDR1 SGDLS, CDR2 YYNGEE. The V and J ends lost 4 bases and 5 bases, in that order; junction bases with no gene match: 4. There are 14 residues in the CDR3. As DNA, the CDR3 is TGTGCCAGCAGCCCCGGGGACAGGAATGAAAAACTGTTTTTT. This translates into CASSPGDRNEKLFF.

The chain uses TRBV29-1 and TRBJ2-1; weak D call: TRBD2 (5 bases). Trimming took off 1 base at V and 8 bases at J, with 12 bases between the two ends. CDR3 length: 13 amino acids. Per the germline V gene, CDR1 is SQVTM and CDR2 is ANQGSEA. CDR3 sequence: CSVEGTSRDEQFF. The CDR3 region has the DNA TGCAGCGTTGAAGGGACTTCACGGGATGAGCAGTTCTTC.

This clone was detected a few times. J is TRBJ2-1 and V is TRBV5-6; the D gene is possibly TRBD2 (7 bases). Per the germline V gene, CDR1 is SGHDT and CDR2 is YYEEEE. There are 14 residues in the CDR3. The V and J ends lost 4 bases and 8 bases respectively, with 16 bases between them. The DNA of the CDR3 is TGTGCCAGCAGCGCCGGCGGGGGCGGATATGAGCAGTTCTTC. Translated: CASSAGGGGYEQFF.

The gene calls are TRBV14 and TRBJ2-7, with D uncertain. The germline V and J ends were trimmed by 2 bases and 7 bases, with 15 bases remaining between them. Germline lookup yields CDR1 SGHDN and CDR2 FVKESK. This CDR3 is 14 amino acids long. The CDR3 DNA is TGTGCCAGCAGCCAAATGGGCGCCCTGGGTGAGCAGTACTTC. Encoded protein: CASSQMGALGEQYF.

CDR3 DNA: TGTGCCAGCAGCCCCGACGGACTAGTAACAGATACGCAGTATTTT. Amino acid sequence: CASSPDGLVTDTQYF. This chain connects TRBV9 to TRBJ2-3; 7 bases align to TRBD2. The V and J ends lost 4 bases and 3 bases, in that order; junction bases with no gene match: 8. The CDR3 covers 15 residues. The V gene's germline CDR1 is SGDLS and CDR2 YYNGEE.

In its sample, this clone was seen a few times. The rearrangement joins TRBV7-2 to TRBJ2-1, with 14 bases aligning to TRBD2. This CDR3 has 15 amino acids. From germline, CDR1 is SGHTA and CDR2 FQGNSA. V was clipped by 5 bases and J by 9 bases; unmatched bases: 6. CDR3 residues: CASSETSGRVSEQFF. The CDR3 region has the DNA TGTGCCAGCAGCGAGACTAGCGGGAGGGTTAGTGAGCAGTTCTTC.

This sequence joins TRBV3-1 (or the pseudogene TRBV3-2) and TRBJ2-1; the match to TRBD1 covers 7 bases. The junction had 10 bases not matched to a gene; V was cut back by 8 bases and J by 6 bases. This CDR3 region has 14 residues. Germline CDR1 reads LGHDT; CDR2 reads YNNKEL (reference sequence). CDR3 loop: CASHAPSGGNEQFF. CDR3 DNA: TGTGCCAGCCACGCGCCGTCAGGGGGCAATGAGCAGTTCTTC.

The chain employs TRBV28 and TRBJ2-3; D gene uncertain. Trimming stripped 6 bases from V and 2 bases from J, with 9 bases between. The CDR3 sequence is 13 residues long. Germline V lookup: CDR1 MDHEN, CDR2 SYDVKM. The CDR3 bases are TGTGCCAGCAGCCCACACCTCACAGATACGCAGTATTTT. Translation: CASSPHLTDTQYF. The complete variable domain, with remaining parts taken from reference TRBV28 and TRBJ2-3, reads DVKVTQSSRYLVKRTGEKVFLECVQDMDHENMFWYRQDPGLGLRLIYFSYDVKMKEKGDIPEGYSVSREKKERFSLILESASTNQTSMYLCASSPHLTDTQYFGPGTRLTVL.

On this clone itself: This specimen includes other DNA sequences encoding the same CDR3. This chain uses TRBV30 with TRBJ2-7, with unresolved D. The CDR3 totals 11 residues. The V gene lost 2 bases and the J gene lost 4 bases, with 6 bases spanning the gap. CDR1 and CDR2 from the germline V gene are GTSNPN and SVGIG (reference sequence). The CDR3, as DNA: TGTGCCTGGAGTTCCTTATACGAGCAGTACTTC. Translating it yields CAWSSLYEQYF.

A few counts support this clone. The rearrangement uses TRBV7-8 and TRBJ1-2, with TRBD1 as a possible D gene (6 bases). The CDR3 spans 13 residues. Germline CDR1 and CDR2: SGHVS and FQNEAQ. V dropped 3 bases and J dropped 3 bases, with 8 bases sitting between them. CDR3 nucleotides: TGTGCCAGCAGCTTGAGACAGGACTATGGCTACACCTTC. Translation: CASSLRQDYGYTF.

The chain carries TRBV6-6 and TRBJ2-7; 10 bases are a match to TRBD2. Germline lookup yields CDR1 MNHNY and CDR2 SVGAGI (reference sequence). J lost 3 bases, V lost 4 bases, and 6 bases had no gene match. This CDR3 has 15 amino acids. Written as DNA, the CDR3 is TGTGCCAGCAGTTCGAACGGACTAGCGGTCTACGAGCAGTACTTC. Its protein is CASSSNGLAVYEQYF.

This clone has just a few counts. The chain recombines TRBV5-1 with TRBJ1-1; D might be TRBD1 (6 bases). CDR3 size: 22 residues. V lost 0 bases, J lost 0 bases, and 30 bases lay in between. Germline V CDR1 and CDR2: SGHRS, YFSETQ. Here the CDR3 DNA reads TGCGCCAGCAGCTTGGACGTCTTGGGGCCCGTCCTCAGGGGCCCCGTGAACACTGAAGCTTTCTTT. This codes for CASSLDVLGPVLRGPVNTEAFF.

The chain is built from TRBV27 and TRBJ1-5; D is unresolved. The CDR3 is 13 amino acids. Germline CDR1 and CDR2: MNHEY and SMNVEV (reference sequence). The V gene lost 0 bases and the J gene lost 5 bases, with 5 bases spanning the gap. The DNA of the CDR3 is TGTGCCAGCAGTTTATCGGGCGATCAGCCCCAGCATTTT. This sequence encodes CASSLSGDQPQHF.

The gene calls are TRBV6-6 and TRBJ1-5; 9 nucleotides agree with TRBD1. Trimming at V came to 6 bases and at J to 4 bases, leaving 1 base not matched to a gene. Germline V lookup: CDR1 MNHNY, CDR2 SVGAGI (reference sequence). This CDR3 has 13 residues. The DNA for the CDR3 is TGTGCCAGCAGGGGGACAGGGAATCAGCCCCAGCATTTT. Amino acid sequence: CASRGTGNQPQHF.

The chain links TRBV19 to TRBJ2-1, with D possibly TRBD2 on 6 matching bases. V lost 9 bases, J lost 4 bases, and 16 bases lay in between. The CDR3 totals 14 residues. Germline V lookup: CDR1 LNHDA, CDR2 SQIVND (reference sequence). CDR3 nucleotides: TGTGCCAGCCGTACCGCGGCGGGATACAATGAGCAGTTCTTC. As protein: CASRTAAGYNEQFF.

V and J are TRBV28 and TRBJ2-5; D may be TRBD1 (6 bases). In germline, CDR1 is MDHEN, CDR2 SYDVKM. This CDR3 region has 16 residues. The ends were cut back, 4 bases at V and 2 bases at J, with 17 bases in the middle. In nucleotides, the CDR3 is TGTGCCAGCAGTTCCGGCGCGGTAGGGGGTCAAGAGACCCAGTACTTC. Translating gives CASSSGAVGGQETQYF.

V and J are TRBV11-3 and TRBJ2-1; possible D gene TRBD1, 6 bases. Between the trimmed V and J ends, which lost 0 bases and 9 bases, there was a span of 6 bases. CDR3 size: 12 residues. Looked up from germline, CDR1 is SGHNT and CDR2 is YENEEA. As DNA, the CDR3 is TGTGCCAGCAGCTTAGACAGGGGTGAGCAGTTCTTC. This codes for CASSLDRGEQFF.

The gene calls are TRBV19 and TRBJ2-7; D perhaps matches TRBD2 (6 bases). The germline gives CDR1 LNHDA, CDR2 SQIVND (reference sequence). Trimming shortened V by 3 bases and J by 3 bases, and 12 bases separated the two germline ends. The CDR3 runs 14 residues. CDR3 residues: CASSMAMRGYEQYF. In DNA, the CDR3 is TGTGCCAGTAGTATGGCAATGCGGGGCTACGAGCAGTACTTC.

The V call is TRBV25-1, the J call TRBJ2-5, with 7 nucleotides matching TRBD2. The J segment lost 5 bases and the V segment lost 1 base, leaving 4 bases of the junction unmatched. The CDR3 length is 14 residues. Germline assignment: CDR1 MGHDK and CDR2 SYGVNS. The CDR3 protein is CASSEWGGGETQYF. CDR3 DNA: TGTGCCAGCAGTGAATGGGGGGGAGGGGAGACCCAGTACTTC. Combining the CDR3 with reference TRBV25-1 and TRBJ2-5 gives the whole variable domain EADIYQTPRYLVIGTGKKITLECSQTMGHDKMYWYQQDPGMELHLIHYSYGVNSTEKGDLSSESTVSRIRTEHFPLTLESARPSHTSQYLCASSEWGGGETQYFGPGTRLLVL.

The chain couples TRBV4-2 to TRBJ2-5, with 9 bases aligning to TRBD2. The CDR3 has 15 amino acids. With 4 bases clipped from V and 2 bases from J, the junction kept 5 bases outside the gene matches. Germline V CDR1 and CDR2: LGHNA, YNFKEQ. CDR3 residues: CASSRIAGAQETQYF. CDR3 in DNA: TGTGCCAGCAGCCGCATAGCGGGAGCGCAAGAGACCCAGTACTTC.